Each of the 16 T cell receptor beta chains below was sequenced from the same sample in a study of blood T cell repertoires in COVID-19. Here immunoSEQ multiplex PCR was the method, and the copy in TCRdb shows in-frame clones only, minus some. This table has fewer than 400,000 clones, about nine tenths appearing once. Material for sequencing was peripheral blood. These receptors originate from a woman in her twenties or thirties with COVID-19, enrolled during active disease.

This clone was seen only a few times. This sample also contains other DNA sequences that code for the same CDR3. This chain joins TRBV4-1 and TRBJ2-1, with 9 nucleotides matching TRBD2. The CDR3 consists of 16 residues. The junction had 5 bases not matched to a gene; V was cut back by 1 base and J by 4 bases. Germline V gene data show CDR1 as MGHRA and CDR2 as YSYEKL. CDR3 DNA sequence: TGCGCCAGCAGCCAAGTCAGACTAGCGGTGTACAATGAGCAGTTCTTC. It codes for CASSQVRLAVYNEQFF.

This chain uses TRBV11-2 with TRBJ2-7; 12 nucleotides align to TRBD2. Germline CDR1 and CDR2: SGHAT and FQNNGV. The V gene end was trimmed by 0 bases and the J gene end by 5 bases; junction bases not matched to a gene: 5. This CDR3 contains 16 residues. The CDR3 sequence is CASSLDRLAGVNEQYF. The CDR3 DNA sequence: TGTGCCAGCAGCTTAGATCGACTAGCGGGAGTTAACGAGCAGTACTTC.

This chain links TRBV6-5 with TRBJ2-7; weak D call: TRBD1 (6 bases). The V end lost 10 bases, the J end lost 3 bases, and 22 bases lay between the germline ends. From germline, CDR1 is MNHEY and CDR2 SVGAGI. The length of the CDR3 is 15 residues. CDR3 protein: CATIFTEDRDYEQYF. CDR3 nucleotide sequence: TGTGCCACCATCTTTACAGAGGACAGAGACTACGAGCAGTACTTC.

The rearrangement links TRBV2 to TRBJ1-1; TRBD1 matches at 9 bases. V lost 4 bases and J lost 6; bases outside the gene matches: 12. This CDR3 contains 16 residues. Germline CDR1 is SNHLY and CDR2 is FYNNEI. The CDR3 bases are TGTGCCAGCAGTGTTATTAAGTCGGGACAGGGATCTGAAGCTTTCTTT. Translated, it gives CASSVIKSGQGSEAFF.

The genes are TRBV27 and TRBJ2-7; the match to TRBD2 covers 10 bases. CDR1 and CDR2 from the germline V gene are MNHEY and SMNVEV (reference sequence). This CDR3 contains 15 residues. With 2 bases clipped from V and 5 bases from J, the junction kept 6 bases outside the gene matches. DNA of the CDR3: TGTGCCAGCAGTTTAGGGGCTAGCGGGAGTGACGAGCAGTACTTC. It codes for CASSLGASGSDEQYF.

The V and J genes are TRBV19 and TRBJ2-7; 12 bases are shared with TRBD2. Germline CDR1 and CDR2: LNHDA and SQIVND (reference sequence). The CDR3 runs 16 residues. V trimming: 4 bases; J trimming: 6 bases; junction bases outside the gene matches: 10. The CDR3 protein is CASSKPKLAGGREQYF. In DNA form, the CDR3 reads TGTGCCAGTAGTAAGCCAAAACTAGCGGGAGGCCGCGAGCAGTACTTC.

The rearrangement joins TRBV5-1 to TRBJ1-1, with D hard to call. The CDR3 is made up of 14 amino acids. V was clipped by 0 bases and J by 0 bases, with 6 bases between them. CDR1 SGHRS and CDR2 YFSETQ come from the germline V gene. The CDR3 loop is CASSLGGMNTEAFF. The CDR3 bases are TGCGCCAGCAGCTTGGGCGGCATGAACACTGAAGCTTTCTTT.

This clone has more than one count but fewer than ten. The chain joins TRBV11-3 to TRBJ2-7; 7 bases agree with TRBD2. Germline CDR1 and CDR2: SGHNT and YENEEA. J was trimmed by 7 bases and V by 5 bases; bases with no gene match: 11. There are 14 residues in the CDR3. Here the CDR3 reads CASSPSGVLGEQYF. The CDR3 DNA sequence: TGTGCCAGCAGCCCCAGCGGGGTCTTGGGTGAGCAGTACTTC.

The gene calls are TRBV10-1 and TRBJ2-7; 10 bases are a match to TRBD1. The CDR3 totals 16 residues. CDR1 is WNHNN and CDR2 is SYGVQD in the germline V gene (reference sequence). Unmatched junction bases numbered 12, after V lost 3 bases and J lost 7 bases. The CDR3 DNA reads TGCGCCAGCAGTGATTCCTGGACAGGGGGAAATGGAGAGCAGTACTTC. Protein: CASSDSWTGGNGEQYF.

The CDR3 region has the DNA TGTGCCAGCAGCTTGGTGGGCAAATCCAATGAGCAGTTCTTC. This codes for CASSLVGKSNEQFF. The chain joins TRBV5-6 to TRBJ2-1; no clear D. V dropped 0 bases and J dropped 6 bases, with 10 bases sitting between them. This CDR3 is 14 amino acids long. Germline CDR1 reads SGHDT; CDR2 reads YYEEEE. Supplemented by reference TRBV5-6 and TRBJ2-1, the full variable domain reads DAGVTQSPTHLIKTRGQQVTLRCSPKSGHDTVSWYQQALGQGPQFIFQYYEEEERQRGNFPDRFSGHQFPNYSSELNVNALLLGDSALYLCASSLVGKSNEQFFGPGTRLTVL.

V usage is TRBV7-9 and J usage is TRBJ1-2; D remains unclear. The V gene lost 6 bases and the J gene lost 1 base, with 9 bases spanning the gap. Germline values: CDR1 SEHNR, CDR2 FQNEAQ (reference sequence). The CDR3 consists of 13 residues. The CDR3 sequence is CASSYQDNYGYTF. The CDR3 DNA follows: TGTGCCAGCAGTTATCAGGATAACTATGGCTACACCTTC.

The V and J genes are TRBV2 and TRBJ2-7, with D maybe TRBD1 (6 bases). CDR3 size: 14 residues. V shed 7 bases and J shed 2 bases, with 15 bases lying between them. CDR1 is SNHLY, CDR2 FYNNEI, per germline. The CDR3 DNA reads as TGTGCCAGCAAACCCACAGGGACCGCCTACGAGCAGTACTTC. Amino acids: CASKPTGTAYEQYF.

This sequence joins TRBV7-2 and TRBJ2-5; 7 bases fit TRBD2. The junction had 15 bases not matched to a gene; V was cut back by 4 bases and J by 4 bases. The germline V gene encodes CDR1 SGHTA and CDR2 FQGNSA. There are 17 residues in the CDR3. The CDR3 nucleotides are TGTGCCAGCAGCTCCCACACTATCCCGCGGGAGTTAGAGACCCAGTACTTC. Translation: CASSSHTIPRELETQYF.

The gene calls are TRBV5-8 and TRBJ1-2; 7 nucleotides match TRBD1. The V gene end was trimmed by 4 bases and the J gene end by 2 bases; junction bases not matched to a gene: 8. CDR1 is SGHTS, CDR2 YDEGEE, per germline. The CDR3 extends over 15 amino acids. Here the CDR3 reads CASSAQGVLNYGYTF. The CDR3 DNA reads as TGTGCCAGCAGCGCCCAGGGGGTACTCAACTATGGCTACACCTTC.

CDR3 loop: CSVHIPGQGLGGQPQHF. CDR3 nucleotides: TGCAGCGTACACATACCGGGACAGGGTCTCGGGGGTCAGCCCCAGCATTTT. The genes are TRBV29-1 and TRBJ1-5, with TRBD1 matching over 9 bases. The CDR3 has 17 amino acids. The V and J ends lost 6 bases and 6 bases, in that order; junction bases with no gene match: 18. Per germline, CDR1 SQVTM and CDR2 ANQGSEA.

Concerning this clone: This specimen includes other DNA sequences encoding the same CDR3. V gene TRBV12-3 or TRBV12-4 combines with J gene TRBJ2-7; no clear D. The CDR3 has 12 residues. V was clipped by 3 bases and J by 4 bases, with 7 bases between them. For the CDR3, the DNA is TGTGCCAGCAGTTTTGGCACGTACGAGCAGTACTTC. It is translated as CASSFGTYEQYF.